This T cell receptor beta chain was found in a study of T cell repertoires in cytomegalovirus infection. General observations from the study: Dominant in the ex vivo response were TCR beta clonotypes restricted by HLA-C and specific for CMV. Totalled public TCR beta family frequency picked out people who carried CMV plus the relevant HLA.

A remark on this clonotype: Its antigen remains unidentified.

Each CDR3 protein gets one entry after TCRdb re-called the reads with MiXCR. The data contain about 900,000 distinct CDR3 sequences, less than 40% of them seen just once; the ten biggest clones take up over 12%. Germline V gene lookup returns CDR1 LNHDA and CDR2 SQIVND (reference sequence). With 5 bases removed from V and 4 bases from J, the gap between germline ends came to 14 bases. The CDR3 consists of 15 residues. The V call is TRBV19, the J call TRBJ2-2, with D possibly TRBD1 on 5 matching bases. The TCR was taken from a human donor in good health (CMV status not recorded). Some clones in this sample may be carry-over from other donors' samples. The material was cultured CD8+ T cells from PBMCs, obtained from culture after CMV antigen stimulation. Here the CDR3 reads CASSGYRLPTGELFF. The DNA of the CDR3 is TGTGCCAGTAGTGGATACAGGTTACCCACCGGGGAGCTGTTTTTT.